This passage covers 6 T cell receptor beta chains from one sample sequenced in a study of Ad26.COV2.S vaccination and SARS-CoV-2 variants. Sequenced by immunoSEQ multiplex PCR; TCRdb stores in-frame clones only, minus some. This sample has more than 300,000 clones, with around four fifths found just once. Treatment here: roughly 20 received Ad26.COV2.S at low or high dose, single or two shots; 5 received placebo; per-sample allocation not given. Specimens were obtained on day 63 following the first vaccine or placebo injection. The source material was peripheral blood, sampled in a trial of Ad26.COV2.S vaccine versus placebo. Source of these receptors: a person aged 18-60 years who received the Ad26.COV2.S COVID-19 vaccine or a placebo.

The J gene is TRBJ2-3, the V gene TRBV19, with D perhaps matching TRBD1 or TRBD2 (6 bases each). This CDR3 spans 15 amino acids. Trimming shortened V by 4 bases and J by 3 bases, and 14 bases separated the two germline ends. The V gene's germline CDR1 is LNHDA and CDR2 SQIVND (reference sequence). CDR3 coding DNA: TGTGCCAGTAGTAGGGGGGCACCCGGGACAGATACGCAGTATTTT. Translation gives CASSRGAPGTDTQYF.

The chain uses TRBV9 and TRBJ2-7, with no clear D. There are 16 residues in the CDR3. Germline lookup yields CDR1 SGDLS and CDR2 YYNGEE. The V gene lost 4 bases and the J gene lost 6 bases, with 23 bases spanning the gap. The CDR3 sequence is CASSSPGRASIGEQYF. DNA for the CDR3: TGTGCCAGCAGCTCCCCTGGGCGCGCCAGTATAGGCGAGCAGTACTTC.

The chain has TRBV18 and TRBJ2-2, with D unclear. V lost 4 bases and J 5 bases, leaving 11 bases between the germline ends. The V gene's germline CDR1 is KGHSH and CDR2 LQKENI. The length of the CDR3 is 14 residues. This chain's CDR3 is CASSQDWVTGELFF. In DNA form, the CDR3 reads TGTGCCAGCTCACAGGATTGGGTGACCGGGGAGCTGTTTTTT.

The chain carries TRBV24-1 and TRBJ1-2; D uncertain. The CDR3 covers 13 residues. CDR1 and CDR2 from the germline V gene are KGHDR and SFDVKD. Trimming took off 2 bases at V and 4 bases at J, with 7 bases between the two ends. CDR3 amino acids: CATSDSAAYGYTF. Written as DNA, the CDR3 is TGTGCCACCAGTGATTCTGCAGCCTATGGCTACACCTTC.

The rearrangement links TRBV5-1 to TRBJ2-5, with 9 bases aligning to TRBD2. The CDR3 is 16 amino acids. Germline CDR1 SGHRS, CDR2 YFSETQ. V was pared by 0 bases and J by 0 bases, with 3 bases of the junction left unmatched. For the CDR3, the DNA is TGCGCCAGCAGCTTGGCGCTAGCGGGGTACCAAGAGACCCAGTACTTC. This translates into CASSLALAGYQETQYF.

The chain links TRBV11-2 to TRBJ2-1; 9 bases map to TRBD2. In germline, CDR1 is SGHAT, CDR2 FQNNGV. The CDR3 loop spans 17 amino acids. Trimming took 5 bases from V and 3 from J; bases not matched to a gene: 11. The CDR3 coding sequence is TGTGCCAGCAGCCCCGTTCGCGGGGGGGGCCTCTACAATGAGCAGTTCTTC. Translation: CASSPVRGGGLYNEQFF.